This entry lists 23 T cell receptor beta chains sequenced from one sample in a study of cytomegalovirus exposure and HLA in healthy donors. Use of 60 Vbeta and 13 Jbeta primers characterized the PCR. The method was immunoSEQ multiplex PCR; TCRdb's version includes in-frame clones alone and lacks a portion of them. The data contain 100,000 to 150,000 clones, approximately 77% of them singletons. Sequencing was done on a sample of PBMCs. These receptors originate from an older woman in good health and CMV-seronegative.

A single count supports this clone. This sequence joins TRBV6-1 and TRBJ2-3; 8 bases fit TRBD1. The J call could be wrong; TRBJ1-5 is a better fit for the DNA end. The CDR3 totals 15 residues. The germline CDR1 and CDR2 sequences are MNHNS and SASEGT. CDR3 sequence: CASIRGLGITDTQHF. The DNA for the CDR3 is TGTGCCAGCATCAGGGGGCTAGGTATCACAGATACGCAGCATTTT.

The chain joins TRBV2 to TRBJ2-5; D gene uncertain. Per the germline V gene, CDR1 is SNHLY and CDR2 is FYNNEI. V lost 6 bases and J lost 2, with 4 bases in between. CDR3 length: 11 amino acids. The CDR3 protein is CASRAQETQYF. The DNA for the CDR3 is TGTGCCAGCAGAGCACAAGAGACCCAGTACTTC. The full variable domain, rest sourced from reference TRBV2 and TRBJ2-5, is EPEVTQTPSHQVTQMGQEVILRCVPISNHLYFYWYRQILGQKVEFLVSFYNNEISEKSEIFDDQFSVERPDGSNFTLKIRSTKLEDSAMYFCASRAQETQYFGPGTRLLVL.

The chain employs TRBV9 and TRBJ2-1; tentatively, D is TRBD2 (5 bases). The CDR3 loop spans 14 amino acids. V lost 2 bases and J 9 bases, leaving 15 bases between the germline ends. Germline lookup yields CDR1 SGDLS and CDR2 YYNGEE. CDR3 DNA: TGTGCCAGCAGCGTGGGATCTAGCTCTGGTGAGCAGTTCTTC. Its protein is CASSVGSSSGEQFF.

CDR3 bases: TGTGCCAGTAGTCCGCCCGGCAGGAACTATGGCTACACCTTC. It codes for CASSPPGRNYGYTF. This rearrangement joins TRBV19 to TRBJ1-2, with unresolved D. CDR1 and CDR2 (germline): LNHDA, SQIVND (reference sequence). CDR3 length: 14 residues. The V gene lost 5 bases and the J gene lost 2 bases, with 12 bases spanning the gap.

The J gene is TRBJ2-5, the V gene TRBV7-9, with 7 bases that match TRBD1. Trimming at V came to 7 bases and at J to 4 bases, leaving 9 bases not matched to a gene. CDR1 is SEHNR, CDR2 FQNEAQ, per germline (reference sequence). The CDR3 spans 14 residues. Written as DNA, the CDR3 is TGTGCCAGCACCGCGACAGGGAGAGGAGAGACCCAGTACTTC. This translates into CASTATGRGETQYF.

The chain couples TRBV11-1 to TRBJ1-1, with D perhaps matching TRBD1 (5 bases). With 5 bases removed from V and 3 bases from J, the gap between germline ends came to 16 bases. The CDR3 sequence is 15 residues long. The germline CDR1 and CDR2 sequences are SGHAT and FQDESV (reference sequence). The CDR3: CASSANPRQYTEAFF. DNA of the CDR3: TGTGCCAGCAGCGCCAACCCGCGACAGTACACTGAAGCTTTCTTT.

The CDR3 here is CASTPGVEAFF. CDR3 nucleotide sequence: TGTGCCAGCACCCCGGGGGTGGAAGCTTTCTTT. V is TRBV18 and J is TRBJ1-1; tentative D call: TRBD1 (5 bases). With 8 bases removed from V and 8 bases from J, the gap between germline ends came to 12 bases. Germline assignment: CDR1 KGHSH and CDR2 LQKENI. CDR3 length: 11 amino acids.

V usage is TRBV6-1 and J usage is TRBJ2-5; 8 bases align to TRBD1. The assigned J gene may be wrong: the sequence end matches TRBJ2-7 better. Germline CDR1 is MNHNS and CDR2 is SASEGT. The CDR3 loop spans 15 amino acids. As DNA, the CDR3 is TGTGCCAGCAGTGACAGGACAGGGTTTTCCTACGAGCAGTACTTC. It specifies CASSDRTGFSYEQYF.

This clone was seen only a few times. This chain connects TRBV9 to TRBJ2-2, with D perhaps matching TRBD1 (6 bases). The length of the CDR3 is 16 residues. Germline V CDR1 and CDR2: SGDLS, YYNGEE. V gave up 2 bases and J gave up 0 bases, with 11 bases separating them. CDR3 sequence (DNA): TGTGCCAGCAGCGTCGGACAGTCCGCGAACACCGGGGAGCTGTTTTTT. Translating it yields CASSVGQSANTGELFF.

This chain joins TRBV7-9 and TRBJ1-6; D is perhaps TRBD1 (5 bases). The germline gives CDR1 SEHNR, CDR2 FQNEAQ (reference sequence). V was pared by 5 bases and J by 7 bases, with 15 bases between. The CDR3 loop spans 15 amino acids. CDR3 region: CASSPGGGENSPLHF. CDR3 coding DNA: TGTGCCAGCAGCCCCGGTGGAGGGGAAAATTCACCCCTCCACTTT. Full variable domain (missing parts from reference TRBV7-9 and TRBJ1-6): DTGVSQNPRHKITKRGQNVTFRCDPISEHNRLYWYRQTLGQGPEFLTYFQNEAQLEKSRLLSDRFSAERPKGSFSTLEIQRTEQGDSAMYLCASSPGGGENSPLHFGNGTRLTVT.

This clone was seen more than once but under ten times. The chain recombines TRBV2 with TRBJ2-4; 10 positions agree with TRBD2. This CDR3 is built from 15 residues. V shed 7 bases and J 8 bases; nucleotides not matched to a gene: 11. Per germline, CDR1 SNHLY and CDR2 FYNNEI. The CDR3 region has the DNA TGTGCCAGCACCCTCCGGGGACTAGCGTGGTACATTCAGTACTTC. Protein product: CASTLRGLAWYIQYF.

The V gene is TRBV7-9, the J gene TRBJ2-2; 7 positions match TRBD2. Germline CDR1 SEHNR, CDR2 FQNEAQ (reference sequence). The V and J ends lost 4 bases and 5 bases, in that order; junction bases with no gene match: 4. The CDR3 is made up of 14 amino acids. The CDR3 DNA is TGTGCCAGCAGCTCCACTAGCGTGACCGGGGAGCTGTTTTTT. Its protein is CASSSTSVTGELFF.

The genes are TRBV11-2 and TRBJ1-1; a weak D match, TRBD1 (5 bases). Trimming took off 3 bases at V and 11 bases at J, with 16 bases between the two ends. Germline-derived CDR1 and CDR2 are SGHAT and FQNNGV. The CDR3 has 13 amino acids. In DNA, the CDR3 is TGTGCCAGCAGCTTGGGGACCGGGGGAATTGCTTTCTTT. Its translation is CASSLGTGGIAFF. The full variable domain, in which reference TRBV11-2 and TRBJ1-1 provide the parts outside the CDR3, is EAGVAQSPRYKIIEKRQSVAFWCNPISGHATLYWYQQILGQGPKLLIQFQNNGVVDDSQLPKDRFSAERLKGVDSTLKIQPAKLEDSAVYLCASSLGTGGIAFFGQGTRLTVV.

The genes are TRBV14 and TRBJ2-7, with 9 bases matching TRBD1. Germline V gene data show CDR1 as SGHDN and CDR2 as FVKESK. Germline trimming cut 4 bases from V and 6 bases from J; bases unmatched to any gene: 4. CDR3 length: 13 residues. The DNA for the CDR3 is TGTGCCAGCAGCCTACAGGGGGCCCTCGAGCAGTACTTC. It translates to CASSLQGALEQYF.

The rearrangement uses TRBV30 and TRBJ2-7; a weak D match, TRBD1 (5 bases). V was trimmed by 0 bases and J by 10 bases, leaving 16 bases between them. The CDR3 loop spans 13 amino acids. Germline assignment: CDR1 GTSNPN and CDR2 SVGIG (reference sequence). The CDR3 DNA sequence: TGTGCCTGGAGTGTTTCAAAAGCAGGGATTCAGTACTTC. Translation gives CAWSVSKAGIQYF.

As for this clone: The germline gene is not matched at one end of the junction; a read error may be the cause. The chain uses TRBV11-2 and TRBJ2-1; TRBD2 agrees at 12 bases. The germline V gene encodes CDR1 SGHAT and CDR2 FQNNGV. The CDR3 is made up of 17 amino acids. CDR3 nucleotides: TGTGCCAGCAGCCCCCGCGCGACTAGCGGGGGCAACAATGAGCCGTTCTTC. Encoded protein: CASSPRATSGGNNEPFF.

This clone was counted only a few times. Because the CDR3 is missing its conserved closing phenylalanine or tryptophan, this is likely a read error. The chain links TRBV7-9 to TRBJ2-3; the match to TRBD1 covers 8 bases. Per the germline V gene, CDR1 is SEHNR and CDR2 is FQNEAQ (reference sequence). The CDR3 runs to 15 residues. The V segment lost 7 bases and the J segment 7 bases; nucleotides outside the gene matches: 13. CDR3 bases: TGTGCCAGCACCCCGATCAGGACAGGGTGGAATACGCAGTATCTT. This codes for CASTPIRTGWNTQYL.

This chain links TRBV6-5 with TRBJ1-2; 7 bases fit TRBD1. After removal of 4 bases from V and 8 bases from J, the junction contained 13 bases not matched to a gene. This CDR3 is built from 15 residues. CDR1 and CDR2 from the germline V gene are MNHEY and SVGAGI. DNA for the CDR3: TGTGCCAGCAGTTGGGGACCTTGGACAGGAAGGGGCTACACCTTC. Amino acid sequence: CASSWGPWTGRGYTF.

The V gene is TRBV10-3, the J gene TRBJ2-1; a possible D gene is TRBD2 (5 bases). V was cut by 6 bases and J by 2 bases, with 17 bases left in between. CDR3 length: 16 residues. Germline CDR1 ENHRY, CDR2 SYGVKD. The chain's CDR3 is CAISRGLEGAYNEQFF. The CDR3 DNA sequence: TGTGCCATCAGCCGCGGACTGGAAGGCGCCTACAATGAGCAGTTCTTC.

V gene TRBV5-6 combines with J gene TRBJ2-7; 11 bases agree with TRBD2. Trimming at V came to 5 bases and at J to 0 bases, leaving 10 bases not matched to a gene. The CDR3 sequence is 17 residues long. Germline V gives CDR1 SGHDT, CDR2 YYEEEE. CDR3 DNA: TGTGCCAGCAGGGGGACTAGCGGTTATAAAAGCTCCTACGAGCAGTACTTC. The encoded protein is CASRGTSGYKSSYEQYF.

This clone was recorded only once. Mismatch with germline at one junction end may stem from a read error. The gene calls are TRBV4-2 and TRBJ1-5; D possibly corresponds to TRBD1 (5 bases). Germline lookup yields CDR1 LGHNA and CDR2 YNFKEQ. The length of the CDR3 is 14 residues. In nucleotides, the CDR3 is TGTGCCAGCAGCCAAGACCAGGGCAAACAGCCCCAGCATTTT. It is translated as CASSQDQGKQPQHF.

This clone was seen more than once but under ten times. The CDR3: CASSSTGLADSYEQYF. CDR3 DNA: TGTGCCAGCAGCTCCACGGGACTAGCGGATTCCTACGAGCAGTACTTC. The genes are TRBV11-2 and TRBJ2-7, with TRBD2 matching 11 bases. Losses at the gene ends were 4 bases for V and 1 base for J; bases not matched to a gene: 6. The CDR3 is 16 amino acids. Germline assignment: CDR1 SGHAT and CDR2 FQNNGV.

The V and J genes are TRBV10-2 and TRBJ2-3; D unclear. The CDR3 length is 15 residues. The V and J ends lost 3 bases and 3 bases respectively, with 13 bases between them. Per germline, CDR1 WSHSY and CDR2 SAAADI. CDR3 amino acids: CASSEGDTVTDTQYF. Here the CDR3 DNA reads TGCGCCAGCAGTGAAGGCGACACGGTGACAGATACGCAGTATTTT.